The sequence of this T cell receptor (beta chain) was determined in a study of cytomegalovirus exposure and HLA in healthy donors. Regarding the study as a whole: A highly shared variant cluster was judged a likely technical artifact.

The PCR employed 60 Vbeta primers together with 13 Jbeta primers. Profiled with immunoSEQ multiplex PCR; TCRdb holds only in-frame clones, not every one. The sample lists around 150,000 clones, roughly 80% occurring once. CDR1 MDHEN and CDR2 SYDVKM come from the germline V gene. There are 17 residues in the CDR3. V shed 6 bases and J 0 bases; nucleotides not matched to a gene: 9. Comments on this clone: What it binds is unknown.

The source material was PBMCs. The origin of this receptor is a male donor in good health and CMV-seronegative. The chain couples TRBV28 to TRBJ2-1; 9 bases fit TRBD2. CDR3 nucleotide sequence: TGTGCCAGCAGCCTATACTTTAGCGGGAGCTCCTACAATGAGCAGTTCTTC. It encodes CASSLYFSGSSYNEQFF.